This T cell receptor (beta chain) emerged from a study of radiation and T cells in renal cell carcinoma. Looked up from germline, CDR1 is ENHRY and CDR2 is SYGVKD. The CDR3 is 14 amino acids. V lost 5 bases, J lost 0 bases, and 7 bases lay in between. Treatment in this sample: treatment-naive control, cytoreductive nephrectomy. This clone occurred once. Assay used: immunoSEQ multiplex PCR; TCRdb lists only in-frame clones, some missing. The data contain 25,000 or so clones, roughly 53% of them singletons. The genes are TRBV10-3 and TRBJ1-4, with a weak D call TRBD1 (6 bases). This TCR was recovered from a human donor with renal cell carcinoma. The sample consisted of tumor tissue, taken from a patient whose treatment was nephrectomy without radiotherapy. The CDR3 reads CAISTGSTNEKLFF. The DNA of the CDR3 is TGTGCCATCAGTACAGGGTCAACTAATGAAAAACTGTTTTTT.